This is a list of T cell receptor beta chains from one sample in a study of blood T cell repertoires in COVID-19. Data came from immunoSEQ multiplex PCR; TCRdb stores just in-frame clones and leaves some out. In the table there are about 58,000 clones, 78% of which are singletons. Sequenced input: peripheral blood. The receptors here all came from a human donor in a cohort sampled during active COVID-19. CDR3s include the opening cysteine and the closing phenylalanine or tryptophan. D genes are given only for firm matches. Clone size appears in some rows only: once, few, many, or a class for an expanded clone.

d_call	clone_size	v_call	j_call	cdr3_aa	cdr3_nt
NA	NA	TRBV7-6	TRBJ2-7	CASSPSPRGAGYEQYF	TGTGCCAGCAGCCCAAGCCCACGTGGGGCAGGCTACGAGCAGTACTTC
NA	NA	TRBV6-5	TRBJ1-5	CASSRDSLQPQHF	TGTGCCAGCAGCCGAGACAGTCTTCAGCCCCAGCATTTT
TRBD2	NA	TRBV5-1	TRBJ2-7	CASSSTGTSGYEQYF	TGCGCCAGCAGCTCCACCGGGACTAGCGGATACGAGCAGTACTTC
NA	NA	TRBV5-1	TRBJ2-5	CASSLVGPSSQETQYF	TGCGCCAGCAGCTTGGTGGGCCCGTCGAGTCAAGAGACCCAGTACTTC
TRBD1	NA	TRBV7-9	TRBJ2-7	CASSLSGVAPGTGAYEQYF	TGTGCCAGCAGCTTAAGCGGGGTCGCCCCGGGGACAGGGGCGTACGAGCAGTACTTC
NA	NA	TRBV5-1	TRBJ1-3	CASSLASSGNTIYF	TGCGCCAGCAGCTTGGCCAGCTCTGGAAACACCATATATTTT
NA	NA	TRBV5-1	TRBJ2-7	CASSLVFGQAYEQYF	TGCGCCAGCAGCTTGGTATTTGGACAAGCCTACGAGCAGTACTTC
TRBD1	NA	TRBV6-2/TRBV6-3	TRBJ1-1	CASSFLRMDRENLENTEAFF	TGTGCCAGCAGTTTCCTTCGAATGGACAGGGAAAACCTAGAGAACACTGAAGCTTTCTTT
NA	few	TRBV2	TRBJ1-1	CASTIPRDTEAFF	TGTGCCAGCACCATCCCCCGGGACACTGAAGCTTTCTTT
NA	NA	TRBV10-3	TRBJ2-1	CAISGEQGHEQFF	TGTGCCATCAGTGGTGAACAGGGTCATGAGCAGTTCTTC
TRBD1	NA	TRBV29-1	TRBJ2-7	CSAMTGGPYEQYF	TGCAGCGCCATGACAGGGGGACCCTACGAGCAGTACTTC
NA	NA	TRBV7-8	TRBJ1-4	CASSLRTENEKLFF	TGTGCCAGCAGCTTAAGGACAGAAAATGAAAAACTGTTTTTT
NA	NA	TRBV3-1/TRBV3-2	TRBJ1-2	CASSPKGLLLNYGYTF	TGTGCCAGCAGCCCAAAGGGACTCCTCCTTAACTATGGCTACACCTTC
TRBD1	NA	TRBV6-2/TRBV6-3	TRBJ1-3	CASSRQGAPGNTIYF	TGTGCCAGCAGTCGACAGGGGGCACCTGGAAACACCATATATTTT
TRBD1	NA	TRBV6-2/TRBV6-3	TRBJ2-7	CASSYPKDRGATYEQYF	TGTGCCAGCAGTTACCCGAAGGACAGGGGCGCAACCTACGAGCAGTACTTC
NA	NA	TRBV4-3	TRBJ2-7	CASSQDTGSGDEQYF	TGCGCCAGCAGCCAAGATACGGGATCTGGCGACGAGCAGTACTTC
NA	few	TRBV10-2	TRBJ1-1	CASSELRENTEAFF	TGCGCCAGCAGTGAGCTCAGGGAGAACACTGAAGCTTTCTTT
TRBD1	once	TRBV5-4	TRBJ1-2	CASREEGDRANYGYTF	TGTGCCAGCAGGGAGGAGGGGGACAGGGCAAACTATGGCTACACCTTC
NA	NA	TRBV12-3/TRBV12-4	TRBJ2-7	CASSLDASDEQYF	TGTGCCAGCAGTTTAGACGCCTCGGACGAGCAGTACTTC
TRBD2	NA	TRBV7-2	TRBJ2-7	CASSRRAGGTYEQYF	TGTGCCAGCAGCCGTCGAGCGGGAGGGACCTACGAGCAGTACTTC
NA	NA	TRBV5-6	TRBJ2-7	CASSQGNYYEQYF	TGTGCCAGCAGCCAGGGAAACTACTACGAGCAGTACTTC
NA	NA	TRBV1	TRBJ2-3	CTSSQDSGLAGKDTQYF	TGCACCAGCAGCCAAGACTCAGGACTAGCGGGAAAAGATACGCAGTATTTT
NA	NA	TRBV30	TRBJ1-2	CARGQSMDYTF	TGTGCCAGAGGACAGTCTATGGACTACACCTTC
NA	NA	TRBV24-1	TRBJ1-4	CATSDGGVSNEKLFF	TGTGCCACCAGTGACGGAGGAGTGTCTAATGAAAAACTGTTTTTT
TRBD1	NA	TRBV29-1	TRBJ1-2	CSVRDSPWDYGYTF	TGCAGCGTCCGGGACAGCCCCTGGGACTATGGCTACACCTTC